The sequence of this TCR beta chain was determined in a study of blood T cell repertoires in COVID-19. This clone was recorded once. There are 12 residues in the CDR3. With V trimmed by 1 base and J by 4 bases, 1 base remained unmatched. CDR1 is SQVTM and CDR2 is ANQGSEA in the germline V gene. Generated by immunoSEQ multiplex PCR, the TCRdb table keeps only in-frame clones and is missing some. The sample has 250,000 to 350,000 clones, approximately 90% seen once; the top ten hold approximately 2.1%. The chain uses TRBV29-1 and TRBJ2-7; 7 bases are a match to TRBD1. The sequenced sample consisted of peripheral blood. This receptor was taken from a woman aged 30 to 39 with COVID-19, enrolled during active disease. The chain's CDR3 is CSVEVDRYEQYF. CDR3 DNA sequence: TGCAGCGTTGAAGTGGACAGGTACGAGCAGTACTTC.